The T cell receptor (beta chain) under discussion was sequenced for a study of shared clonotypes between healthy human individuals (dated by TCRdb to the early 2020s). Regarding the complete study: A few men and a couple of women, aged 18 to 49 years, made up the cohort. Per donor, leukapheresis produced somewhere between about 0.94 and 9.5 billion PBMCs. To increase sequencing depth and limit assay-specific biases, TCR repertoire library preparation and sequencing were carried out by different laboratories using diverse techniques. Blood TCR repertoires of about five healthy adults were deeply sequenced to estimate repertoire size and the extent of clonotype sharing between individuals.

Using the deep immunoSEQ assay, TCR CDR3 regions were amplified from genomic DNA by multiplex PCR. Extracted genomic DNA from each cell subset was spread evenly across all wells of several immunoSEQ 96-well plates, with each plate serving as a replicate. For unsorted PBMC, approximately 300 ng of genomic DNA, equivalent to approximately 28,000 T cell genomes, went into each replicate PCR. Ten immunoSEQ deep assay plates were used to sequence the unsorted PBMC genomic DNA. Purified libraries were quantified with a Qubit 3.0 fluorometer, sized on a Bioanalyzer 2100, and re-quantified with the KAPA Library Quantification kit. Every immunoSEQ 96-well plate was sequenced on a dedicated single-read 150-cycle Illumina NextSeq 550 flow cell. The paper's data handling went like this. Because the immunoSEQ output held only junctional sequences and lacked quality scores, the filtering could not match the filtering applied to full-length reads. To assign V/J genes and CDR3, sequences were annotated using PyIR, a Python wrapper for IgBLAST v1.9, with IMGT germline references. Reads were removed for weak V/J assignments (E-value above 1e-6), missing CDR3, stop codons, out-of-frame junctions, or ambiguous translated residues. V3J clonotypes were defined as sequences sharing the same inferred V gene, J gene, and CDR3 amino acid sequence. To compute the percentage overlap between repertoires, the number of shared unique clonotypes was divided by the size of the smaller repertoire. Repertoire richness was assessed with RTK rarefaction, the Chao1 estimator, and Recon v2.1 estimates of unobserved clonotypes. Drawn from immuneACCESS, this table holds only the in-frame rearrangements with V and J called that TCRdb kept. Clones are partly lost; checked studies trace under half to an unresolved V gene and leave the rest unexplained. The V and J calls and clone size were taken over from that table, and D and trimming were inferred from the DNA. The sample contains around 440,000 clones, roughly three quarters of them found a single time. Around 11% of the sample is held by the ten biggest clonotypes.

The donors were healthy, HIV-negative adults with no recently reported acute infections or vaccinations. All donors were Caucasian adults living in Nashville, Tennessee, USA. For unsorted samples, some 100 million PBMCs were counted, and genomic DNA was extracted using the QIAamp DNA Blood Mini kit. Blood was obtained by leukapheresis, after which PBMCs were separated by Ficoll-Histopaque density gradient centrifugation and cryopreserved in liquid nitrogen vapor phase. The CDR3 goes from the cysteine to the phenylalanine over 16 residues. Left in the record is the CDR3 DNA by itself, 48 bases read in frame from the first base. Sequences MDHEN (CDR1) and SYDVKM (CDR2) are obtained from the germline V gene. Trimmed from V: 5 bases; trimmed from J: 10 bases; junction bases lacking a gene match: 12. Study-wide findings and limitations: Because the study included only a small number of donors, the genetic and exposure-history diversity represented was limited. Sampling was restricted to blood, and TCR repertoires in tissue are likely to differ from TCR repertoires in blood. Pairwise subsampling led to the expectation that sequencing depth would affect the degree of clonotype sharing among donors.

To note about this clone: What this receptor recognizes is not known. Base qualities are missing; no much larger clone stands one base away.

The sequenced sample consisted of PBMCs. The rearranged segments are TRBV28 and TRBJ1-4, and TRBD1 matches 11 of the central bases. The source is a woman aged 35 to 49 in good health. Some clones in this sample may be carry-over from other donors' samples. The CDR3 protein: CASSGDRGENRGKLFF. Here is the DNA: TGTGCCAGCAGTGGGGACAGGGGGGAAAACAGAGGAAAACTGTTTTTT.